This T cell receptor beta chain is drawn from a study of blood T cell repertoires in COVID-19. Overall study context: Material from acute and convalescent COVID-19 was sourced from the United States, Italy and Spain. PBMCs, B-cell-depleted T cells, or T cells provided the cDNA or gDNA that made up the material.

The ends lost 5 bases at V and 4 bases at J; junction bases unmatched: 10. This CDR3 has 15 amino acids. Germline CDR1 MDHEN, CDR2 SYDVKM. Authors' data handling: Estimation of nucleated cell counts was performed using reference gene primer amplification. The data were produced by immunoSEQ multiplex PCR, yet TCRdb's version contains in-frame clones alone and is incomplete. That table is the source of V, J and clone size, and D and trimming were worked out from the DNA. The data hold approximately 82,000 clones, with about four fifths observed a single time. The sequence came from a man between 50 and 59 years old with active or convalescent COVID-19. The sequenced sample was peripheral blood. J is TRBJ2-7 and V is TRBV28, with 8 bases identical to TRBD1. CDR3 DNA sequence: TGTGCCAGCAGTCCGGACAGGGTCCCTCGGTACGAGCAGTACTTC. This translates into CASSPDRVPRYEQYF.